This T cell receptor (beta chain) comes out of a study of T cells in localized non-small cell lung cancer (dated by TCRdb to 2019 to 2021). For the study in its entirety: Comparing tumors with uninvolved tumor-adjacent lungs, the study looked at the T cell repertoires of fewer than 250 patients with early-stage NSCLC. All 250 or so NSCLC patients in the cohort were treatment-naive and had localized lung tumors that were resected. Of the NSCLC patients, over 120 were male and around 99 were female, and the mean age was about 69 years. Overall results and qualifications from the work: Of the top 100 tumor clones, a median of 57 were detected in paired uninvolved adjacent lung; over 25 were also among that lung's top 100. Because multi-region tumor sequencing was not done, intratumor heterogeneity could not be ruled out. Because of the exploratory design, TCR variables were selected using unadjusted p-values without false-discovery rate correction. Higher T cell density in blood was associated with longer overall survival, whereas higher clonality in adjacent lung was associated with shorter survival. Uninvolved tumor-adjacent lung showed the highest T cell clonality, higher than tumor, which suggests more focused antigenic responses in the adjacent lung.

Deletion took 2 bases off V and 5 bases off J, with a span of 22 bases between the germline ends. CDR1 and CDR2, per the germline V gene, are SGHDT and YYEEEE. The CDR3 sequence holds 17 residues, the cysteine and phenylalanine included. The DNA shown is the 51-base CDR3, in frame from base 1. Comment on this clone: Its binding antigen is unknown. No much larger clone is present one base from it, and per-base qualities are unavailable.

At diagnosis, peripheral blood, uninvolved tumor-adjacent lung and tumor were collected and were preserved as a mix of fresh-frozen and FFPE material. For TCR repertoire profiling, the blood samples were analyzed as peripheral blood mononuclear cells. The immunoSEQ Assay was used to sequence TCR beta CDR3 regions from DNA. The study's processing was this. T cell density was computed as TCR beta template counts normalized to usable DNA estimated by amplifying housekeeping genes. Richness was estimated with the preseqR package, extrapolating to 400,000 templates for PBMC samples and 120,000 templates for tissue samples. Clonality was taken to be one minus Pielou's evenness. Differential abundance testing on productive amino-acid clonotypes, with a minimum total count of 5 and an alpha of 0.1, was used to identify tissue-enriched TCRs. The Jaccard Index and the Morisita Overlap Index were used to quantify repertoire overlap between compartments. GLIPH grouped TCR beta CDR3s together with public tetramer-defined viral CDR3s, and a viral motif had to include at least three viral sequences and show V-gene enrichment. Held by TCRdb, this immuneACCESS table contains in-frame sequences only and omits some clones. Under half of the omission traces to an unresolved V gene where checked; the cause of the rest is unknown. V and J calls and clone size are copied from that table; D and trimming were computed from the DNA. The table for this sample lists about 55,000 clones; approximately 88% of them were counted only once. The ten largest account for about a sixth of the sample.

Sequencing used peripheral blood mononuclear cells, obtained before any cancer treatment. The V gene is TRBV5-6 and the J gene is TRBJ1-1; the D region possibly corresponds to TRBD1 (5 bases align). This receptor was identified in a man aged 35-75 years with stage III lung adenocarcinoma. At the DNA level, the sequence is TGTGCCAGCAGCTTATGGGGCCCCGGGGCATTGAGGACTGAAGCTTTCTTT. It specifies CASSLWGPGALRTEAFF.